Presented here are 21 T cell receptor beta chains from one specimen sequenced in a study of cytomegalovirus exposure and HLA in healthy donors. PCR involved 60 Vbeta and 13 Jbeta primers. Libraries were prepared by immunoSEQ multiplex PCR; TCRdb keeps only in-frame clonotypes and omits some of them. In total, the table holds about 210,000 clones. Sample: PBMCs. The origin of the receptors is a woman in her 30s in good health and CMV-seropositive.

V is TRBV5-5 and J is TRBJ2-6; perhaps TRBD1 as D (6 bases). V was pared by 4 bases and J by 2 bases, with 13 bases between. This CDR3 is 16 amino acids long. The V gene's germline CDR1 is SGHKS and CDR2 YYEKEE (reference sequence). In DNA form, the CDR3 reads TGTGCCAGCAGCATCGGACAGTCAGCTGGGGCCAACGTCCTGACTTTC. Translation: CASSIGQSAGANVLTF.

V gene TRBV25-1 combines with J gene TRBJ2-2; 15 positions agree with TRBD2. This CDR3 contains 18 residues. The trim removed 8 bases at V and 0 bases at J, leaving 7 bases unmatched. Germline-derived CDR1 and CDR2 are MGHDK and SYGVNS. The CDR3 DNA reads TGTGCCAGCGGACCGGGACTAGCGGGAGGCACGAACACCGGGGAGCTGTTTTTT. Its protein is CASGPGLAGGTNTGELFF.

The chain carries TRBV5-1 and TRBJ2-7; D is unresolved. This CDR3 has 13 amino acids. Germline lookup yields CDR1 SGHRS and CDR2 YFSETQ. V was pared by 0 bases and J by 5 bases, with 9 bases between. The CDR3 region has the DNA TGCGCCAGCAGCTTGGTTCGGGTGGACGAGCAGTACTTC. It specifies CASSLVRVDEQYF.

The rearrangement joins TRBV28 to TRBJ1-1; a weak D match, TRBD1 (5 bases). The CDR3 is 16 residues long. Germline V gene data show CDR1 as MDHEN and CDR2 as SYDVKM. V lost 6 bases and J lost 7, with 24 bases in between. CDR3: CASSPSLGVGGNEAFF. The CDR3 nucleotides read TGTGCCAGCAGCCCATCCTTGGGGGTGGGAGGCAATGAAGCTTTCTTT.

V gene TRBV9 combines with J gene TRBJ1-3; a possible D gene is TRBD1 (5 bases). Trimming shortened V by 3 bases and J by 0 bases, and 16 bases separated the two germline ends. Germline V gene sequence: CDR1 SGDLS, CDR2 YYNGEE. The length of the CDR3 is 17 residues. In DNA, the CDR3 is TGTGCCAGCAGCGCACCACGGGGCGGGAACTCTGGAAACACCATATATTTT. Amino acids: CASSAPRGGNSGNTIYF.

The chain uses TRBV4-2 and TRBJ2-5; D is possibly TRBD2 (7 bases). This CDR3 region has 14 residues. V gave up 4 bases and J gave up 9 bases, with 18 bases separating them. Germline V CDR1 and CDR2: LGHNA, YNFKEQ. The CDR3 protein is CASSPGGPDISQYF. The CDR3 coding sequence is TGTGCCAGCAGCCCCGGGGGGCCGGATATCTCCCAGTACTTC.

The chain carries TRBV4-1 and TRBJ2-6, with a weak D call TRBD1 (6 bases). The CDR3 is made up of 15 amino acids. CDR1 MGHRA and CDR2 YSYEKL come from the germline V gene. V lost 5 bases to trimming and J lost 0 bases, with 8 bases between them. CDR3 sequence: CASSVDSSGANVLTF. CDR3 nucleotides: TGCGCCAGCAGCGTGGACAGCTCTGGGGCCAACGTCCTGACTTTC.

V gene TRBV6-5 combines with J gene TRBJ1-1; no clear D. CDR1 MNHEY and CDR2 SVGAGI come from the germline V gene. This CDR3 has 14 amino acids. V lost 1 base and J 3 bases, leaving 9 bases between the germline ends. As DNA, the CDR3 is TGTGCCAGCAGTTACTTTCCGGGTCACACTGAAGCTTTCTTT. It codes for CASSYFPGHTEAFF.

The CDR3 bases are TGCGCCAGCAGCCCCGGACAGGGGGCTGGCGGGGAGCTGTTTTTT. This translates into CASSPGQGAGGELFF. The rearrangement uses TRBV5-1 and TRBJ2-2, with 11 bases lining up with TRBD1. V was clipped by 4 bases and J by 7 bases; unmatched bases: 6. The length of the CDR3 is 15 residues. CDR1 and CDR2 (germline): SGHRS, YFSETQ.

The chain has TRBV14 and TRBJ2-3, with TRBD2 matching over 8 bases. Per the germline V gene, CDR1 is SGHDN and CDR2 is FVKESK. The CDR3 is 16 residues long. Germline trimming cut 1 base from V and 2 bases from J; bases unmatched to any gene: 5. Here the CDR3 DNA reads TGTGCCAGCAGCCAAGTACGGGAGGGCATCACAGATACGCAGTATTTT. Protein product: CASSQVREGITDTQYF.

The CDR3 region is CASSSHRATGEKLFF. CDR3 sequence (DNA): TGTGCCAGTAGTTCTCACAGGGCAACGGGTGAAAAACTGTTTTTT. V gene TRBV19 combines with J gene TRBJ1-4; weak D call: TRBD1 (6 bases). CDR3 size: 15 residues. The V and J ends lost 5 bases and 7 bases respectively, with 17 bases between them. CDR1 and CDR2 from the germline V gene are LNHDA and SQIVND (reference sequence).

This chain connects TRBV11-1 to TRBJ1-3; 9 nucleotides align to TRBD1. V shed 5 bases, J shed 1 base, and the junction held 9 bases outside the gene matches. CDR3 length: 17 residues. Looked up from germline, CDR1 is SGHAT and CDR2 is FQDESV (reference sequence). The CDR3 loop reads CASSVTGQGTSGNTIYF. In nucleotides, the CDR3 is TGTGCCAGCAGCGTAACCGGACAGGGGACTTCTGGAAACACCATATATTTT.

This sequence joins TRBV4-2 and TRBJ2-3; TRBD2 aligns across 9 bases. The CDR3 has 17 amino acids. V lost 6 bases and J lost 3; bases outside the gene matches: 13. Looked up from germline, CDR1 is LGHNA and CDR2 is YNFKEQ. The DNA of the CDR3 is TGTGCCAGCAGTCCTGACACGCGGGGGGGTTGGACAGATACGCAGTATTTT. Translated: CASSPDTRGGWTDTQYF.

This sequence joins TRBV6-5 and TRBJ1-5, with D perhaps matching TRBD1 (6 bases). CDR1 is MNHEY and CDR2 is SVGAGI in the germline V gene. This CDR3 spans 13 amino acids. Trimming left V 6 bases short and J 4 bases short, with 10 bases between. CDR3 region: CASSYDRNQPQHF. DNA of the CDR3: TGTGCCAGCAGCTACGACAGGAATCAGCCCCAGCATTTT.

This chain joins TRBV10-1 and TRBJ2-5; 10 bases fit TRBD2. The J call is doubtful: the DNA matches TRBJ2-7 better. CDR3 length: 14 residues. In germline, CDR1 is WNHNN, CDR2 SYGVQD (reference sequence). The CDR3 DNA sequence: TGCGCCAGCAGTGTAGCGGGAGGTGACTACGAGCAGTACTTC. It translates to CASSVAGGDYEQYF.

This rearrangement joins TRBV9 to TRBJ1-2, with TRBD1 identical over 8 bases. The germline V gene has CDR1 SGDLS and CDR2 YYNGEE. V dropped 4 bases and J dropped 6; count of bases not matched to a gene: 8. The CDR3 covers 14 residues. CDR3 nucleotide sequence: TGTGCCAGCAGCCTCTCTGGACAGGGCCATGGCTACACCTTC. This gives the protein CASSLSGQGHGYTF.

The CDR3 is CASIGGLDEQFF. CDR3 bases: TGTGCCAGCATCGGAGGTTTGGATGAGCAGTTCTTC. The V call is TRBV6-6, the J call TRBJ2-1, with a possible D match to TRBD2 (5 bases). CDR3 length: 12 residues. Germline CDR1 is MNHNY and CDR2 is SVGAGI (reference sequence). Trimming stripped 7 bases from V and 8 bases from J, with 12 bases between.

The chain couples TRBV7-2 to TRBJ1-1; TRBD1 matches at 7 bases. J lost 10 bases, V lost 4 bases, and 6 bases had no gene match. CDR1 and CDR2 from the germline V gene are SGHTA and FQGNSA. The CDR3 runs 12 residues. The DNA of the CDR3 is TGTGCCAGCAGCTCAACAGGGGTCGGAGCTTTCTTT. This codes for CASSSTGVGAFF.

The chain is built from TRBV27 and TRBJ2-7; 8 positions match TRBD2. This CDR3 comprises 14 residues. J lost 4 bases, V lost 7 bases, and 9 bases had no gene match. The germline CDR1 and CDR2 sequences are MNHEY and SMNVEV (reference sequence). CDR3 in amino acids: CASTRGSGKYEQYF. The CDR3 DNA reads TGTGCCAGCACCCGGGGTAGCGGGAAGTACGAGCAGTACTTC.

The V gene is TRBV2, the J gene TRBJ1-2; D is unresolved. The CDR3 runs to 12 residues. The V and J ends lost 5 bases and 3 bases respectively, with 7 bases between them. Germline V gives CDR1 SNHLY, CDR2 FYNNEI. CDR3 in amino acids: CASSPSDYGYTF. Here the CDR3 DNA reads TGTGCCAGCAGTCCGTCAGACTATGGCTACACCTTC.

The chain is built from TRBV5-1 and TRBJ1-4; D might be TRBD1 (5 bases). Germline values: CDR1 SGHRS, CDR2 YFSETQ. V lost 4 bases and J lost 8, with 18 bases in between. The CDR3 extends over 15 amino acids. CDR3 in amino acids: CASSPGGSTGEKLFF. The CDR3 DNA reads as TGCGCCAGCAGCCCCGGGGGTTCTACGGGAGAAAAACTGTTTTTT.